The clone carrying this T cell receptor (beta chain) was observed a handful of times. The data are from a study of regulatory T cells in long-lasting Graves disease. Unmatched junction bases numbered 7, after V lost 4 bases and J lost 9 bases. The CDR3 length is 14 residues. Documented time point: persistent/refractory GD, antithyroid drugs over 5 years with positive TRAb. After RNA was extracted from PBMCs, the TCR library was made from it. Sequencing libraries for TCR beta were prepared with iRepertoire HTBI primers and Arm-PCR of CDR3 regions. TCRdb redid the calling of the multiplex PCR reads with MiXCR, one entry per CDR3 protein. The repertoire has approximately 470,000 distinct CDR3 sequences, more than 20% of them found once; the top ten carry approximately 7.8%.

The genes are TRBV12-3 or TRBV12-4 and TRBJ2-1; 9 positions agree with TRBD2. Sample: peripheral blood mononuclear cells (PBMCs), taken when the disease was refractory, from a patient treated with antithyroid drugs. This TCR derives from a female donor with Graves disease. The CDR3 here is CASSYGLAGSEQFF. The CDR3 bases are TGTGCCAGCAGTTACGGGCTAGCGGGGAGTGAGCAGTTCTTC.